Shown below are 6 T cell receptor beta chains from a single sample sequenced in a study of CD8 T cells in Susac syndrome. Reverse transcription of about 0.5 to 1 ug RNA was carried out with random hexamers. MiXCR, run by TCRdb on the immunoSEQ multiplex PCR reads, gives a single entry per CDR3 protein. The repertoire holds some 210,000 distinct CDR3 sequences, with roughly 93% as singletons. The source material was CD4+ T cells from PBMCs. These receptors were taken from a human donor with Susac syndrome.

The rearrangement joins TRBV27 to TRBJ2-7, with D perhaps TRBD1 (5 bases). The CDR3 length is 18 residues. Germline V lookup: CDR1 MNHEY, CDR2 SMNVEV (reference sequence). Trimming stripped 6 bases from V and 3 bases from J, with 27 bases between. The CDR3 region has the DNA TGTGCCAGCAGCCAAACCAGGGCCTCCCCCACAGCCTTCTACGAGCAGTACTTC. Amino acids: CASSQTRASPTAFYEQYF.

The CDR3 spells CASRPPTGDYEQYF. CDR3 in DNA: TGTGCCAGTAGGCCCCCGACAGGAGATTACGAGCAGTACTTC. V is TRBV25-1 and J is TRBJ2-7, with a tentative D call TRBD1 (6 bases). Germline CDR1 reads MGHDK; CDR2 reads SYGVNS. This CDR3 comprises 14 residues. V was pared by 9 bases and J by 4 bases, with 19 bases between.

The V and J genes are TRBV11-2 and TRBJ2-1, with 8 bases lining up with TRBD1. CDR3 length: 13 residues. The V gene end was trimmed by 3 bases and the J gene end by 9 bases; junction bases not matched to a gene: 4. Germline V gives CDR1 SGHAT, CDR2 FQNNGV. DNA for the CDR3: TGTGCCAGCAGCTTGGACAGGGTAGGTGAGCAGTTCTTC. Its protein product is CASSLDRVGEQFF.

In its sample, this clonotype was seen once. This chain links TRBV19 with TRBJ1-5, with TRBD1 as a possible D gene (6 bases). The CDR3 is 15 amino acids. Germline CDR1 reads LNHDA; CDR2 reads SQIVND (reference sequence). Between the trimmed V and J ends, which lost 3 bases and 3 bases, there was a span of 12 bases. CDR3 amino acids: CASSMGRGINQPQHF. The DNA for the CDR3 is TGTGCCAGTAGTATGGGTAGGGGGATCAATCAGCCCCAGCATTTT.

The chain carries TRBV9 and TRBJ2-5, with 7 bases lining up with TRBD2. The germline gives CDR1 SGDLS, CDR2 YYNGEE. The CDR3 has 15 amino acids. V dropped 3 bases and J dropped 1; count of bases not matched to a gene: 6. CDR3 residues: CASSADPSGQETQYF. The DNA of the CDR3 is TGTGCCAGCAGCGCCGACCCTAGCGGCCAAGAGACCCAGTACTTC.

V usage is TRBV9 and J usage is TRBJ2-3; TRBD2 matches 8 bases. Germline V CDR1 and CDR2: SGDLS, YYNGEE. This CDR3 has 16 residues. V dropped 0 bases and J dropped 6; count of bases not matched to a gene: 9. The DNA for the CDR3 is TGTGCCAGCAGCGTAGTGGGGTCAAGCGGGGGTGATACGCAGTATTTT. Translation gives CASSVVGSSGGDTQYF.